This T cell receptor beta chain was retrieved from a study of human T cells and chemical hapten exposure. Overall study: In the sensitization step, 2% DPC was placed on about 2 cm by about 2 cm of upper inner arm skin. Study results and caveats: With alopecia, donors may have immune responses unlike healthy people's.

TCRdb recomputed calls from the RACE reads with MiXCR, one row per CDR3 protein. The sample shows 180,000 or so distinct CDR3 sequences, more than 20% of them seen only once. Time point given: patch test 1, 2 weeks after DPC sensitization. Regarding treatment: therapeutic diphenylcyclopropenone sensitization with weekly scalp DPC. Trimming shortened V by 5 bases and J by 0 bases, and 15 bases separated the two germline ends. Germline CDR1 is SEHNR and CDR2 is FQNEAQ (reference sequence). This CDR3 is built from 16 residues. Points on this clonotype: What it binds is not known.

The chain links TRBV7-9 to TRBJ2-3, with D maybe TRBD2 (6 bases). The sequencing here drew on whole blood, taken in connection with sensitization to the hapten diphenylcyclopropenone (DPC). The receptor's source is a woman between 45 and 60 years old with alopecia areata. Some clones in this sample may be carry-over from other donors' samples. CDR3 loop: CASSPRDFPSTDTQYF. The DNA of the CDR3 is TGTGCCAGCAGCCCACGGGACTTTCCTAGCACAGATACGCAGTATTTT.